These T cell receptor beta chains were read from a single sample in a study of blood T cells in healthy people across ages. TCRdb processed the 5' RACE reads anew with MiXCR; each CDR3 protein has one entry. The table has about 1.4 million distinct CDR3 sequences, roughly 60% seen once. Source material: blood. The origin of the receptors is a man between 18 and 29 years old in good health. CDR3s include the opening cysteine and the closing phenylalanine or tryptophan. Each record gives: D gene, clone size, J gene, V gene, CDR3 DNA, CDR3 protein. The D gene is left open where the match is weak. Clone size is shown for a subset of rows, as once, few, many or a class of expanded clone.

d_gene: TRBD2; abundance: few; j_gene: TRBJ2-3; v_gene: TRBV2; CDR3nt: TGTGCCAGCAGTTCCCCCCCAGCGGGAACGGGGAGGAGCACAGATACGCAGTATTTT; CDR3aa: CASSSPPAGTGRSTDTQYF
d_gene: .; abundance: .; j_gene: TRBJ2-7; v_gene: TRBV12-3/TRBV12-4; CDR3nt: TGTGCCAGCAGTACCGGGACATCCTACAATGAGCAGTACTTC; CDR3aa: CASSTGTSYNEQYF
d_gene: .; abundance: .; j_gene: TRBJ2-1; v_gene: TRBV7-9; CDR3nt: TGTGCCAGCAGCTCAAGTCGTTACACATACAATGAGCAGTTCTTC; CDR3aa: CASSSSRYTYNEQFF
d_gene: .; abundance: few; j_gene: TRBJ1-2; v_gene: TRBV20-1; CDR3nt: TGCAGTGCTAGACTCCTTCCGAATTATGGCTACACCTTC; CDR3aa: CSARLLPNYGYTF
d_gene: TRBD1; abundance: .; j_gene: TRBJ2-7; v_gene: TRBV6-2/TRBV6-3; CDR3nt: TGTGCCAGCATCCCGGGTAGGGGGCGAGACGAGCAGTACTTC; CDR3aa: CASIPGRGRDEQYF
d_gene: .; abundance: few; j_gene: TRBJ2-3; v_gene: TRBV5-1; CDR3nt: TGCGCCAGCAGCTTGGAATTTCAGGGGCCCACAGATACGCAGTATTTT; CDR3aa: CASSLEFQGPTDTQYF
d_gene: .; abundance: few; j_gene: TRBJ1-2; v_gene: TRBV7-9; CDR3nt: TGTGCCAGCAGCTTAATAGTGGTTTTGAACTATGGCTACACCTTC; CDR3aa: CASSLIVVLNYGYTF
d_gene: .; abundance: .; j_gene: TRBJ2-1; v_gene: TRBV15; CDR3nt: TGTGCCACCAGCAATAAGTACCCTTCCAGCGGAGCGAACAATGAGCAGTTCTTC; CDR3aa: CATSNKYPSSGANNEQFF
d_gene: .; abundance: .; j_gene: TRBJ2-1; v_gene: TRBV12-3/TRBV12-4; CDR3nt: TGTGCCAGCAGTCCCCGGGCAGAAATAAGTATTTACAATGAGCAGTTCTTC; CDR3aa: CASSPRAEISIYNEQFF
d_gene: TRBD1; abundance: .; j_gene: TRBJ2-5; v_gene: TRBV6-5; CDR3nt: TGTGCCAGCAGTTACAGTAGGGGGCTGGGGGAGACCCAGTACTTC; CDR3aa: CASSYSRGLGETQYF
d_gene: .; abundance: few; j_gene: TRBJ2-1; v_gene: TRBV20-1; CDR3nt: TGCAGTGCTAGTAGGCAGGGCAACTACAATGAGCAGTTCTTC; CDR3aa: CSASRQGNYNEQFF
d_gene: .; abundance: .; j_gene: TRBJ1-1; v_gene: TRBV10-3; CDR3nt: TGTGCCATCAGTGATGTTTGGGGGATGAACACTGAAGCTTTCTTT; CDR3aa: CAISDVWGMNTEAFF
d_gene: TRBD2; abundance: .; j_gene: TRBJ2-3; v_gene: TRBV6-1; CDR3nt: TGTGCCAGCAGTGCCAGAGGGGGACTAGCGGGAGGAATAGATACGCAGTATTTT; CDR3aa: CASSARGGLAGGIDTQYF
d_gene: TRBD1; abundance: .; j_gene: TRBJ2-7; v_gene: TRBV5-1; CDR3nt: TGCGCCAGCAGCCTCGGACAGGGAGGTTCGACCTACGAGCAGTACTTC; CDR3aa: CASSLGQGGSTYEQYF
d_gene: .; abundance: .; j_gene: TRBJ2-5; v_gene: TRBV10-3; CDR3nt: TGTGCCGCTGCACCCGGCCAAGGAGAGACCCAGTACTTC; CDR3aa: CAAAPGQGETQYF
d_gene: .; abundance: few; j_gene: TRBJ2-1; v_gene: TRBV20-1; CDR3nt: TGCAGTGCCCTCCTAGAGGAGACCCCCTACAATGAGCAGTTCTTC; CDR3aa: CSALLEETPYNEQFF
d_gene: .; abundance: .; j_gene: TRBJ2-3; v_gene: TRBV18; CDR3nt: TGTGCCAGCTCACGGGACCAGGGTGACGGGGATACGCAGTATTTT; CDR3aa: CASSRDQGDGDTQYF
d_gene: .; abundance: .; j_gene: TRBJ1-2; v_gene: TRBV5-5; CDR3nt: TGTGCCAGCAGCAAACCCGGGACGGCCGTCTATGGCTACACCTTC; CDR3aa: CASSKPGTAVYGYTF
d_gene: .; abundance: few; j_gene: TRBJ2-1; v_gene: TRBV20-1; CDR3nt: TGCAGTGCTAGGAGTGGTTTCTCGAACAATGAGCAGTTCTTC; CDR3aa: CSARSGFSNNEQFF
d_gene: .; abundance: .; j_gene: TRBJ2-1; v_gene: TRBV11-2; CDR3nt: TGTGCCAGCATAAAACAGGGTTACAATGAGCAGTTCTTC; CDR3aa: CASIKQGYNEQFF
d_gene: TRBD2; abundance: .; j_gene: TRBJ2-5; v_gene: TRBV25-1; CDR3nt: TGTGCCAGCAGTGATTTAGCGGGGCGGGAGACCCAGTACTTC; CDR3aa: CASSDLAGRETQYF
d_gene: .; abundance: few; j_gene: TRBJ2-3; v_gene: TRBV29-1; CDR3nt: TGCAGCGTATTGGGTCGAGGCACAGATACGCAGTATTTT; CDR3aa: CSVLGRGTDTQYF
d_gene: .; abundance: once; j_gene: TRBJ1-2; v_gene: TRBV12-3/TRBV12-4; CDR3nt: TGTGCCAGCAGTTTCAGGCAAAACTATGGCTACACCTTC; CDR3aa: CASSFRQNYGYTF
d_gene: .; abundance: .; j_gene: TRBJ2-1; v_gene: TRBV6-5; CDR3nt: TGTGCCAGCAGCGCCATGAGCCACAATGAGCAGTTCTTC; CDR3aa: CASSAMSHNEQFF
d_gene: TRBD1; abundance: few; j_gene: TRBJ2-7; v_gene: TRBV7-2; CDR3nt: TGTGCCAGCAGCTCCCAAGGGGCGACAGGGATGGGCTACGAGCAGTACTTC; CDR3aa: CASSSQGATGMGYEQYF
d_gene: .; abundance: .; j_gene: TRBJ2-1; v_gene: TRBV27; CDR3nt: TGTGCCAGCAGCCGTTCGCCCTTTAGCGGCCCGGTAGGGAATGAGCAGTTCTTC; CDR3aa: CASSRSPFSGPVGNEQFF
d_gene: TRBD2; abundance: few; j_gene: TRBJ2-7; v_gene: TRBV5-6; CDR3nt: TGTGCCAGCAGCTTGATGTTTGGGCTAGCGGGAGTCTACGAGCAGTACTTC; CDR3aa: CASSLMFGLAGVYEQYF
d_gene: .; abundance: .; j_gene: TRBJ1-1; v_gene: TRBV10-3; CDR3nt: TGTGCCATCAGTGAGGCGGGCAGCACTGAAGCTTTCTTT; CDR3aa: CAISEAGSTEAFF
d_gene: TRBD2; abundance: .; j_gene: TRBJ2-7; v_gene: TRBV7-6; CDR3nt: TGTGCCAGCAGTTCCCCGGGGGGGGGCTACGAGCAGTACTTC; CDR3aa: CASSSPGGGYEQYF
d_gene: TRBD1; abundance: .; j_gene: TRBJ2-5; v_gene: TRBV2; CDR3nt: TGTGCCAGCAGTATCCAAGGACAGGGGAATAGAGAGACCCAGTACTTC; CDR3aa: CASSIQGQGNRETQYF
d_gene: .; abundance: .; j_gene: TRBJ2-7; v_gene: TRBV27; CDR3nt: TGTGCCAGCAGCCGCGGGACAGACGGCTACGAGCAGTACTTC; CDR3aa: CASSRGTDGYEQYF
d_gene: TRBD1; abundance: .; j_gene: TRBJ2-3; v_gene: TRBV28; CDR3nt: TGTGCCAGCAGTTCACCCCCGGGACAGGCGTCGGATACGCAGTATTTT; CDR3aa: CASSSPPGQASDTQYF